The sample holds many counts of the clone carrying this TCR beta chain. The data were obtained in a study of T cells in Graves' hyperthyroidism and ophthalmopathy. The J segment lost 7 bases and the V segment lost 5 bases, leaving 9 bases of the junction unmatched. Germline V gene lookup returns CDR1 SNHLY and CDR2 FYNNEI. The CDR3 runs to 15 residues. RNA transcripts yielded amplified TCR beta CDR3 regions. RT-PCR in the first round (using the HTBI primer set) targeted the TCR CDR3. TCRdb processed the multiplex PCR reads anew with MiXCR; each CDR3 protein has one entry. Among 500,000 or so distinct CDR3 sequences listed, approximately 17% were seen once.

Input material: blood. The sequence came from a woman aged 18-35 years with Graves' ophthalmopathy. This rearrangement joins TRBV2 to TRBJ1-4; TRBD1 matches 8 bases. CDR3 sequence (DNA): TGTGCCAGCAGTTCTCCCGACAGGGGTGGTGAAAAACTGTTTTTT. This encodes CASSSPDRGGEKLFF.